This T cell receptor beta chain was sequenced for a study of CD8 T cells in ankylosing spondylitis. Germline assignment: CDR1 DFQATT and CDR2 SNEGSKA (reference sequence). Trimming took off 7 bases at V and 9 bases at J, with 19 bases between the two ends. The CDR3 has 12 residues. Of note for this clonotype: Its antigen is not identified.

Study findings and constraints: Reportedly, matched ankylosing spondylitis synovial fluid was significantly enriched for disease-linked clones. Both synovial fluid and blood in reactive arthritis had previously been reported to carry some motif variants. Disease-linked clones displayed a CD8+ phenotype and appeared relatively rarely in peripheral blood.

Scientists made TCR beta libraries using quantitative 5'-RACE with molecular barcodes. One entry per CDR3 protein, called by TCRdb with MiXCR from the 5' RACE reads. The sample has 290,000 or so distinct CDR3 sequences, less than 25% seen once. This chain connects TRBV20-1 to TRBJ2-7, with D perhaps assigned TRBD1 or TRBD2 (5 bases each). This receptor was identified in a female donor with ankylosing spondylitis or in good health (not recorded which). Sequencing input: blood, either unsorted or a sorted T cell fraction (not recorded which). CDR3 in DNA: TGCAGTGTTCTTGTTCCGGGGCTAGGGCAGTACTTC. This encodes CSVLVPGLGQYF.